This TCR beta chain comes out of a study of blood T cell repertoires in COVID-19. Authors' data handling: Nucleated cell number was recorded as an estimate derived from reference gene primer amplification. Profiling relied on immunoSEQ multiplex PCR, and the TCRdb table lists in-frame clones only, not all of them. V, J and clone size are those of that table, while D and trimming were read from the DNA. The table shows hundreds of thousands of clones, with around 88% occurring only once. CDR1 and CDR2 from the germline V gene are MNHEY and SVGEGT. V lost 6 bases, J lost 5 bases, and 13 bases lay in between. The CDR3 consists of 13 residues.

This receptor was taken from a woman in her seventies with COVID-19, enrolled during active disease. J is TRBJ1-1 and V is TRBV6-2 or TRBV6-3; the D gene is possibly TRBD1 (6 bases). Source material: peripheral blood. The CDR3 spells CASSKNRETEAFF. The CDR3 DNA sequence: TGTGCCAGCAGCAAAAACAGGGAGACTGAAGCTTTCTTT.